The T cell receptor (beta chain) under discussion was sequenced for a study of Ad26.COV2.S vaccination and SARS-CoV-2 variants. General observations from the study: Substantial breadth was reportedly displayed by spike-specific CD8+ and CD4+ T cell responses after vaccination. TCR breadth and depth estimates may have understated total T cell responses. Vaccine recipients and placebo recipients showed similar non-spike TCR breadth. Ad26.COV2.S recipients had broader spike-specific TCRs (P = 0.0014).

A word on this clone: Its antigen is still unknown.

V was trimmed by 3 bases and J by 0 bases, leaving 22 bases between them. CDR1 and CDR2 (germline): SGDLS, YYNGEE. The CDR3 extends over 19 amino acids. Libraries were prepared by immunoSEQ multiplex PCR; TCRdb keeps only in-frame clonotypes and omits some of them. Here the sample spans around 100,000 clones, over 60% being singletons. The receptor comes from a human donor who had recovered from COVID-19. This rearrangement joins TRBV9 to TRBJ2-1; possibly TRBD2 for D (7 bases). Sequences were derived from peripheral blood, sampled after recovery from COVID-19. DNA of the CDR3: TGTGCCAGCAGCGACCCGGGGGGCAGGGACTACCTCTCCTACAATGAGCAGTTCTTC. Translation: CASSDPGGRDYLSYNEQFF.